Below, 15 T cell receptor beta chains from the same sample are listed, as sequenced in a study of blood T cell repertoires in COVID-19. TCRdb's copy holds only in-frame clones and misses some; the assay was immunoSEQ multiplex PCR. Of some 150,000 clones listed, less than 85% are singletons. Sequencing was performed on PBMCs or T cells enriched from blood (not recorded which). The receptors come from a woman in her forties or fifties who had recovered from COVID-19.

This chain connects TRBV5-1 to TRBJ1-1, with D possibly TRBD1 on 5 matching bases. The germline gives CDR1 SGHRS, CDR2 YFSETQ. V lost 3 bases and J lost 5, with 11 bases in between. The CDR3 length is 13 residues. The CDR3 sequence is CASSSLGETEAFF. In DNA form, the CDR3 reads TGCGCCAGCAGCTCGCTAGGGGAAACTGAAGCTTTCTTT.

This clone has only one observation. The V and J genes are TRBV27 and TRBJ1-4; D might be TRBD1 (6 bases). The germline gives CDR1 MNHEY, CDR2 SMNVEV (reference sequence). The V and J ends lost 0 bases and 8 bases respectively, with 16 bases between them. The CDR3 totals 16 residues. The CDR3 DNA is TGTGCCAGCAGTTTATCGAAGGGGGGGCGTCGGGAAAAACTGTTTTTT. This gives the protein CASSLSKGGRREKLFF.

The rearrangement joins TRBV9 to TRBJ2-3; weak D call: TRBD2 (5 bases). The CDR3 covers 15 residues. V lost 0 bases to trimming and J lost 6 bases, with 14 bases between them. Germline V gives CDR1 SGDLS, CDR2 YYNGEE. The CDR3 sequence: CASSVARRAGDTQYF. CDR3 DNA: TGTGCCAGCAGCGTAGCCAGGCGGGCCGGCGATACGCAGTATTTT.

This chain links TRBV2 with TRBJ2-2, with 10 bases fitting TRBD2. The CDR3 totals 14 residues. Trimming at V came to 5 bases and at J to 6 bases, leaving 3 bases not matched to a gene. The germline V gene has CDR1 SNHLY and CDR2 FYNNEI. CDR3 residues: CASSLTSGSGELFF. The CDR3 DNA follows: TGTGCCAGCAGTCTGACTAGCGGGTCCGGGGAGCTGTTTTTT. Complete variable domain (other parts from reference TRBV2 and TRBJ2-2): EPEVTQTPSHQVTQMGQEVILRCVPISNHLYFYWYRQILGQKVEFLVSFYNNEISEKSEIFDDQFSVERPDGSNFTLKIRSTKLEDSAMYFCASSLTSGSGELFFGEGSRLTVL.

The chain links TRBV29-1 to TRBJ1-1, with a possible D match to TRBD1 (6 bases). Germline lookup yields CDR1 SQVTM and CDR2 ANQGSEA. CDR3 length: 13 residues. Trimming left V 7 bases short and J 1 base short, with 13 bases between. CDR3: CSAATGRNTEAFF. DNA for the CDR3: TGCAGCGCTGCAACAGGGAGGAACACTGAAGCTTTCTTT.

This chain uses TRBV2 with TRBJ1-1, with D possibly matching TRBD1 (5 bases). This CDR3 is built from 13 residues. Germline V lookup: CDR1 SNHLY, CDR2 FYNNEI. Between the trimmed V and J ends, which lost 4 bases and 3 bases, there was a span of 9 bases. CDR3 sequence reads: CASSGDRDTEAFF. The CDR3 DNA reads TGTGCCAGCAGTGGAGACAGAGACACTGAAGCTTTCTTT.

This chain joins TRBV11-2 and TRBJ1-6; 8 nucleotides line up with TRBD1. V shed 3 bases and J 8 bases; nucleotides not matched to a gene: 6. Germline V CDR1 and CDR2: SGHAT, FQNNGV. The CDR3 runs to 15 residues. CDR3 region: CASSLPGQAYSPLHF. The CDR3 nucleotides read TGTGCCAGCAGCTTGCCGGGACAGGCCTATTCACCCCTCCACTTT.

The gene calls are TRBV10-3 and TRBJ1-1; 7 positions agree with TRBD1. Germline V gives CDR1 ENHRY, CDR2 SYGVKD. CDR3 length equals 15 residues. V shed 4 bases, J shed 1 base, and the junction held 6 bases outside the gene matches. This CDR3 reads CAISAEGAKNTEAFF. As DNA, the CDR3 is TGTGCCATCAGTGCAGAGGGGGCGAAGAACACTGAAGCTTTCTTT.

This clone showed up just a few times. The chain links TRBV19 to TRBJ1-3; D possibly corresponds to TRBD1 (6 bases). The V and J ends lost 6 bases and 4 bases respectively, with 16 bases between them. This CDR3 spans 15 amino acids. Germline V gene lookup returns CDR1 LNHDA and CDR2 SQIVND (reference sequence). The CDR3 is CASRQLPGGGNTIYF. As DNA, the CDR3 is TGTGCCAGTAGGCAACTTCCTGGGGGCGGAAACACCATATATTTT.

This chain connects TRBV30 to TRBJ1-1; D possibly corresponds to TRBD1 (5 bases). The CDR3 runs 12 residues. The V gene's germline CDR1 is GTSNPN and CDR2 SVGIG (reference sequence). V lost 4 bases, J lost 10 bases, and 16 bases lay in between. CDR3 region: CAWTGLQFGAFF. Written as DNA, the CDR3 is TGTGCCTGGACAGGGTTGCAATTCGGAGCTTTCTTT.

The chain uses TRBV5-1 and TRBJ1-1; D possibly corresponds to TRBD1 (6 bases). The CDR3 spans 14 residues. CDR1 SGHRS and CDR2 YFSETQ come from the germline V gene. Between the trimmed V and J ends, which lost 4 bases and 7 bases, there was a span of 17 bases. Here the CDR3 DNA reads TGCGCCAGCAGCCCCGGGGGGCCAGAAGATGAAGCTTTCTTT. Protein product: CASSPGGPEDEAFF.

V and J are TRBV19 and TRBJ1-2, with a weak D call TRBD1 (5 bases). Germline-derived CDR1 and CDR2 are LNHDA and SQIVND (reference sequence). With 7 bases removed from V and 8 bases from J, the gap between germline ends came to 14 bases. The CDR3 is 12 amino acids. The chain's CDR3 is CASNGREVGYTF. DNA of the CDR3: TGTGCCAGTAACGGCAGGGAAGTCGGCTACACCTTC. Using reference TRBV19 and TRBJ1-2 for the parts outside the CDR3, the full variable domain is DGGITQSPKYLFRKEGQNVTLSCEQNLNHDAMYWYRQDPGQGLRLIYYSQIVNDFQKGDIAEGYSVSREKKESFPLTVTSAQKNPTAFYLCASNGREVGYTFGSGTRLTVV.

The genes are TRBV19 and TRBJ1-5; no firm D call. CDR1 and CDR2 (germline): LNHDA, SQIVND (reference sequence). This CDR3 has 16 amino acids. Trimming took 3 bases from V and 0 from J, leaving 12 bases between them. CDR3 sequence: CASSMEQKNSNQPQHF. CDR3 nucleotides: TGTGCCAGTAGTATGGAACAGAAAAATAGCAATCAGCCCCAGCATTTT.

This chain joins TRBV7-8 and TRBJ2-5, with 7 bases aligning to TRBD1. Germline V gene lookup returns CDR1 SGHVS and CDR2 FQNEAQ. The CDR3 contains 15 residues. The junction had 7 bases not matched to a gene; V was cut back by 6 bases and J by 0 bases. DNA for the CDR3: TGTGCCAGCAGAGAGAACAGGGGACACCAAGAGACCCAGTACTTC. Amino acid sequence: CASRENRGHQETQYF.

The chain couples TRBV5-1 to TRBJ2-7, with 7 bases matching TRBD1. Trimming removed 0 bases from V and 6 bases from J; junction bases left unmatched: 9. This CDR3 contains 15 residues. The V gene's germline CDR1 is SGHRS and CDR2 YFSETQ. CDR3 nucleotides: TGCGCCAGCAGCTTGGATGGACAGGTGACGGGCGAGCAGTACGTC. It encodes CASSLDGQVTGEQYV.